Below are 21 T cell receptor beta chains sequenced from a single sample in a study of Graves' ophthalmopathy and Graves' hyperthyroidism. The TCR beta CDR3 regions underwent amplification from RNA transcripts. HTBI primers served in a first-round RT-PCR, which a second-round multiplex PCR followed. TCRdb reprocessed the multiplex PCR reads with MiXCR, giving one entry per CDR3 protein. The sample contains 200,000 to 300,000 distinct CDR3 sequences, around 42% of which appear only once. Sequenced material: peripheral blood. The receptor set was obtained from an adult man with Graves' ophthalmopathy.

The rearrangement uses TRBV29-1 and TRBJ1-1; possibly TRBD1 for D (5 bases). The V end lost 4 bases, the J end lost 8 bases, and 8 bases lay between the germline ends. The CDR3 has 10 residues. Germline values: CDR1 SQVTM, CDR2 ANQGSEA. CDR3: CSVVQGEAFF. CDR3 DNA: TGCAGCGTTGTCCAGGGAGAAGCTTTCTTT.

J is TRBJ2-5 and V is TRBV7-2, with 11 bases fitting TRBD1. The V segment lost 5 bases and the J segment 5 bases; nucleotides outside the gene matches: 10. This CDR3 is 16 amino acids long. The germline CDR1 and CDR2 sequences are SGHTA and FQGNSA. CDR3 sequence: CASSGPGQGVLETQYF. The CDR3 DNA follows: TGTGCCAGCAGCGGCCCGGGACAGGGGGTTCTGGAGACCCAGTACTTC.

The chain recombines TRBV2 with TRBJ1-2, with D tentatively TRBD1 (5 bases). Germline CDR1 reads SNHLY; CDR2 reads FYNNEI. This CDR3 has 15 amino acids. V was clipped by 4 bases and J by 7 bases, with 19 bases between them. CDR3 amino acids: CASSGSPAGYAGYTF. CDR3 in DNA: TGTGCCAGCAGTGGATCCCCGGCAGGGTATGCTGGCTACACCTTC. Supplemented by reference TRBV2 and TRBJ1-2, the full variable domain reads EPEVTQTPSHQVTQMGQEVILRCVPISNHLYFYWYRQILGQKVEFLVSFYNNEISEKSEIFDDQFSVERPDGSNFTLKIRSTKLEDSAMYFCASSGSPAGYAGYTFGSGTRLTVV.

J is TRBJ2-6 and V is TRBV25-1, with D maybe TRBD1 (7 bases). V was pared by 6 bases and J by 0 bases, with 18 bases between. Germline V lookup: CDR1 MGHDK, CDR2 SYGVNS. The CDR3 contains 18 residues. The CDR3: CASRPLEGQLSGANVLTF. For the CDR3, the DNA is TGTGCCAGCAGACCCCTGGAGGGACAGCTCTCTGGGGCCAACGTCCTGACTTTC.

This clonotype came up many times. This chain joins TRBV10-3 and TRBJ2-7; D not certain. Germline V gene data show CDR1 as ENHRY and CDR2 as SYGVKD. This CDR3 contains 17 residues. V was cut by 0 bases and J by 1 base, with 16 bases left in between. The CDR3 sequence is CAISESSTSFPSYEQYF. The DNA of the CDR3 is TGTGCCATCAGTGAGTCGAGTACAAGTTTTCCGTCCTACGAGCAGTACTTC.

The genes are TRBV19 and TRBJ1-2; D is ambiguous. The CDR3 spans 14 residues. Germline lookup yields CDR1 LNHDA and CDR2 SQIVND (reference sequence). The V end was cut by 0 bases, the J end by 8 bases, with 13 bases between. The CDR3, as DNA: TGTGCCAGTAGTATAGACCCATTGGCGCGGGGCTACACCTTC. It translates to CASSIDPLARGYTF.

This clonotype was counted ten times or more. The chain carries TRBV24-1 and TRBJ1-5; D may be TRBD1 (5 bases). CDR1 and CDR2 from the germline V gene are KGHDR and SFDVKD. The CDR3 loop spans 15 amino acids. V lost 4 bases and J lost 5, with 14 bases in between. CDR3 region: CATSDPGHLDQPQHF. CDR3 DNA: TGTGCCACCAGTGACCCAGGACACCTCGATCAGCCCCAGCATTTT.

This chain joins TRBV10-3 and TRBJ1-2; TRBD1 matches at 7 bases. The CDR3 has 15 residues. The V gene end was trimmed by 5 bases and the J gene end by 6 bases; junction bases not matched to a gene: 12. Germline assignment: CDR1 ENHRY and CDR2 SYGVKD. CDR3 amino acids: CAISYLADRLNGYTF. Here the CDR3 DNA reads TGTGCCATCAGTTACTTGGCGGACAGGCTTAATGGCTACACCTTC.

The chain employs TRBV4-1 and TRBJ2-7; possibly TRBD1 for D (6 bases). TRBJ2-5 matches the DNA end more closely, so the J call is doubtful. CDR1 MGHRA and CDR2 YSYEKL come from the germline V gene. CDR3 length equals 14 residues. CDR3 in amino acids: CASSQGQGPKTQYF. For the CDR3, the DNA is TGCGCCAGCAGCCAAGGGCAGGGGCCGAAGACCCAGTACTTC.

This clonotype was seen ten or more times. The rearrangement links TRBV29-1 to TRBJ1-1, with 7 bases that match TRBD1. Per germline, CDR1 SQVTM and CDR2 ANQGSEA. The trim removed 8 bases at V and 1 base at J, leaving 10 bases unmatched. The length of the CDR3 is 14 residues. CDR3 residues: CSSQDRTGNTEAFF. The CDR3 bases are TGCAGCTCCCAGGACAGGACTGGGAACACTGAAGCTTTCTTT.

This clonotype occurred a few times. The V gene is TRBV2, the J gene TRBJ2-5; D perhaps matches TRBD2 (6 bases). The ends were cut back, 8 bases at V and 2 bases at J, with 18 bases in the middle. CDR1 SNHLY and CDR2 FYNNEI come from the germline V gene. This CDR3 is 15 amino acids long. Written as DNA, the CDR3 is TGTGCCAGCCAGTTCACCGGGACTTTACAAGAGACCCAGTACTTC. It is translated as CASQFTGTLQETQYF.

The CDR3 is CASSRTGSTYEQYF. In DNA, the CDR3 is TGCGCCAGCAGCCGAACAGGTTCCACCTACGAGCAGTACTTC. V is TRBV4-1 and J is TRBJ2-7, with D possibly matching TRBD1 (5 bases). Germline V gene data show CDR1 as MGHRA and CDR2 as YSYEKL. This CDR3 region has 14 residues. V gave up 4 bases and J gave up 2 bases, with 12 bases separating them.

In DNA, the CDR3 is TGTGCCAGCAGCCCTGAGACGAGGCCCCAAGAGACCCAGTACTTC. This encodes CASSPETRPQETQYF. V is TRBV9 and J is TRBJ2-5; D uncertain. In germline, CDR1 is SGDLS, CDR2 YYNGEE. The CDR3 sequence is 15 residues long. V lost 4 bases to trimming and J lost 1 base, with 14 bases between them.

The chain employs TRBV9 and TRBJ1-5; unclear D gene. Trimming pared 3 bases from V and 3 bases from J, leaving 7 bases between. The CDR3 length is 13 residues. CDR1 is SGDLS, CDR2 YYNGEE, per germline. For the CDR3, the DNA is TGTGCCAGCAGCGCTGGGATCAATCAGCCCCAGCATTTT. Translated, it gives CASSAGINQPQHF.

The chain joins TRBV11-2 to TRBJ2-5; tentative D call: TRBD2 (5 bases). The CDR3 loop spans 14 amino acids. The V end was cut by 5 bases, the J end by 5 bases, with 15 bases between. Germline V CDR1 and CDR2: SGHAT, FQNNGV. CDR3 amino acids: CASSRWEQSETQYF. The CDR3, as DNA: TGTGCCAGCAGCCGATGGGAGCAGTCGGAGACCCAGTACTTC.

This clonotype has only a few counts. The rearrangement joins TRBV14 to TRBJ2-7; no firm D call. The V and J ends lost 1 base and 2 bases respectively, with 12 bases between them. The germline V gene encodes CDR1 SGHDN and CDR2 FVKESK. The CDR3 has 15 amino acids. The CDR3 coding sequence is TGTGCCAGCAGCCAAGGAATAGCTGCGGCCTACGAGCAGTACTTC. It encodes CASSQGIAAAYEQYF.

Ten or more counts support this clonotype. The CDR3 DNA is TGTGCCAGCAGCGCCCAGGGTTCGGATTCACCCCTCCACTTT. This encodes CASSAQGSDSPLHF. The chain couples TRBV7-6 to TRBJ1-6; perhaps TRBD1 as D (5 bases). The germline V gene has CDR1 SGHVS and CDR2 FNYEAQ. This CDR3 is built from 14 residues. The ends were cut back, 5 bases at V and 8 bases at J, with 13 bases in the middle. Supplemented by reference TRBV7-6 and TRBJ1-6, the full variable domain reads GAGVSQSPRYKVTKRGQDVALRCDPISGHVSLYWYRQALGQGPEFLTYFNYEAQQDKSGLPNDRFSAERPEGSISTLTIQRTEQRDSAMYRCASSAQGSDSPLHFGNGTRLTVT.

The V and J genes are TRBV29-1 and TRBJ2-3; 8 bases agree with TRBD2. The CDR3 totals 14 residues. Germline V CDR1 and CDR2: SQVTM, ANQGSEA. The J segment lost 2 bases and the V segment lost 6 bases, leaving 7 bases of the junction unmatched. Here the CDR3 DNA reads TGCAGCGTCCTCCGGGGGGGACCCACAGATACGCAGTATTTT. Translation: CSVLRGGPTDTQYF.

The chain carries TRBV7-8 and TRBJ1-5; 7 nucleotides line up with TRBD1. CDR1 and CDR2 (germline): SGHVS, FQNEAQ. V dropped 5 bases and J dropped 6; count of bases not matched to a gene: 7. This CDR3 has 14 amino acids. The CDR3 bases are TGTGCCAGCAGCCCAGGGGGAATAGGTCAGCCCCAGCATTTT. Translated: CASSPGGIGQPQHF.

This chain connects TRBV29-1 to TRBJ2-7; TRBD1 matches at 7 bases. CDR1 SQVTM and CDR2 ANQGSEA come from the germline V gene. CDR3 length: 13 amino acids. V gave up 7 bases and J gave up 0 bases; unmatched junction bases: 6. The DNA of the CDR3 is TGCAGCGCCGGGACAGAGACCTCCTACGAGCAGTACTTC. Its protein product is CSAGTETSYEQYF.

CDR3 in DNA: TGTGCCAGCAATCAAAATCTGAAGACGGTGTTTTTT. It encodes CASNQNLKTVFF. V usage is TRBV6-1 and J usage is TRBJ2-2; D uncertain. Germline V CDR1 and CDR2: MNHNS, SASEGT. CDR3 length equals 12 residues. With 7 bases removed from V and 15 bases from J, the gap between germline ends came to 18 bases.